This is a list of T cell receptor beta chains from one sample in a study of blood T cell repertoires in COVID-19. The method was immunoSEQ multiplex PCR; TCRdb's version includes in-frame clones alone and lacks a portion of them. Here the sample spans 150,000 to 200,000 clones, approximately 85% being singletons. Sample: peripheral blood. These receptors were collected from a man between 60 and 75 years old with active or convalescent COVID-19. Each CDR3 is given with its conserved first and last residue. A D gene is named only where the DNA matches it firmly. Clone size is not always given. Where it is, it says once, few, many or a class for expanded clones.

V gene	clone size	D gene	J gene	CDR3 protein	CDR3 DNA
TRBV6-5	NA	NA	TRBJ1-5	CASRSFNQPQHF	TGTGCCAGCAGGTCCTTCAATCAGCCCCAGCATTTT
TRBV28	NA	NA	TRBJ2-7	CASSRPGGDEQYF	TGTGCCAGCAGTAGGCCGGGGGGCGACGAGCAGTACTTC
TRBV9	NA	TRBD2	TRBJ2-1	CASSPAGTSGTYNEQFF	TGTGCCAGCAGCCCAGCCGGCACTAGCGGGACCTACAATGAGCAGTTCTTC
TRBV18	NA	NA	TRBJ1-2	CASSPDRFNYGYTF	TGTGCCAGCTCACCCGACAGGTTTAACTATGGCTACACCTTC
TRBV6-5	NA	TRBD1	TRBJ2-7	CASRKRDRDSYEQYF	TGTGCCAGCAGGAAACGGGACCGGGACAGCTACGAGCAGTACTTC
TRBV24-1	NA	TRBD1	TRBJ2-2	CATSDRGRFFGELFF	TGTGCCACCAGTGACAGGGGGCGGTTTTTCGGGGAGCTGTTTTTT
TRBV3-1/TRBV3-2	NA	TRBD1	TRBJ1-1	CASSQRTGAVDTEAFF	TGTGCCAGCAGCCAACGGACAGGAGCTGTAGACACTGAAGCTTTCTTT
TRBV19	few	NA	TRBJ2-7	CASGGSKKGGQYF	TGTGCCAGCGGGGGTTCCAAGAAGGGCGGGCAGTACTTC
TRBV27	NA	NA	TRBJ2-3	CASRHDELTRGADTQYF	TGTGCCAGCAGGCATGACGAATTAACCAGGGGGGCAGATACGCAGTATTTT
TRBV7-9	NA	TRBD1	TRBJ2-3	CASSYRQGLTDTQYF	TGTGCCAGCAGCTATCGACAGGGGCTCACAGATACGCAGTATTTT
TRBV9	NA	TRBD1	TRBJ2-3	CASSLTLTGSDTQYF	TGTGCCAGCAGCTTGACGTTGACAGGGTCAGATACGCAGTATTTT
TRBV19	NA	TRBD1	TRBJ2-6	CASSIGTGRSGANVLTF	TGTGCCAGTAGTATAGGGACAGGGCGCTCTGGGGCCAACGTCCTGACTTTC
TRBV5-1	NA	TRBD2	TRBJ2-7	CASSLVSGNYEQYF	TGCGCCAGCAGCTTAGTTAGCGGGAATTACGAGCAGTACTTC
TRBV9	NA	NA	TRBJ1-5	CASGGGNQPQHF	TGTGCCAGCGGGGGCGGCAATCAGCCCCAGCATTTT
TRBV21-1	NA	NA	TRBJ1-6	CASSKGGQDNSPLHF	TGTGCCAGCAGCAAAGGGGGGCAGGACAATTCACCCCTCCACTTT
TRBV15	NA	NA	TRBJ1-2	CATSSRDISNYGYTF	TGTGCCACCAGCTCCCGGGACATTTCTAACTATGGCTACACCTTC
TRBV6-5	NA	NA	TRBJ1-2	CASSYSTGTSNYGYTF	TGTGCCAGCAGTTACTCCACCGGGACTTCGAACTATGGCTACACCTTC
TRBV15	NA	NA	TRBJ1-2	CATSRAGSSYGYTF	TGTGCCACCAGCAGAGCAGGGTCAAGCTATGGCTACACCTTC
TRBV11-2	NA	NA	TRBJ2-1	CASSLLLEINEQFF	TGTGCCAGCAGCTTACTGCTGGAGATAAATGAGCAGTTCTTC
TRBV6-6	NA	NA	TRBJ1-1	CASSYSMRNTEAFF	TGTGCCAGCAGTTACTCGATGCGGAACACTGAAGCTTTCTTT
TRBV3-1/TRBV3-2	NA	TRBD1	TRBJ2-7	CASSLTGQGIEQYF	TGTGCCAGCAGCCTGACGGGACAGGGTATCGAGCAGTACTTC
TRBV14	NA	NA	TRBJ1-6	CASSQVRGDNNSPLHF	TGTGCCAGCAGCCAAGTCAGGGGCGACAATAATTCACCCCTCCACTTT
TRBV11-2	NA	NA	TRBJ1-5	CASSLDGQVGNQPQHF	TGTGCCAGCAGCTTAGATGGTCAGGTTGGTAATCAGCCCCAGCATTTT
TRBV7-8	NA	TRBD2	TRBJ2-5	CASSLEAGGRETQYF	TGTGCCAGCAGCTTAGAAGCGGGGGGGCGAGAGACCCAGTACTTC
TRBV9	few	NA	TRBJ1-2	CASSWSGQNNYGYTF	TGTGCCAGCAGCTGGAGCGGACAGAATAACTATGGCTACACCTTC
TRBV6-6	NA	NA	TRBJ1-2	CASKAQVANYGYTF	TGTGCCAGCAAGGCGCAGGTAGCTAACTATGGCTACACCTTC
TRBV2	NA	TRBD1	TRBJ1-4	CASSAGQGGEKLFF	TGTGCCAGCAGTGCCGGACAGGGCGGTGAAAAACTGTTTTTT
TRBV3-1/TRBV3-2	NA	TRBD1	TRBJ1-1	CASSQEGRGDTEAFF	TGTGCCAGCAGCCAAGAAGGCAGGGGGGACACTGAAGCTTTCTTT
TRBV5-1	once	TRBD1	TRBJ1-2	CASSHATLTGGNGYTF	TGCGCCAGCAGCCACGCTACCCTCACAGGGGGCAATGGCTACACCTTC
TRBV12-3/TRBV12-4	NA	NA	TRBJ2-7	CASSSLLPYEQYF	TGTGCCAGCAGTTCCCTACTCCCCTACGAGCAGTACTTC
TRBV7-6	NA	TRBD1	TRBJ2-1	CASSPDRATYNEQFF	TGTGCCAGCAGCCCGGACAGGGCCACTTACAATGAGCAGTTCTTC
TRBV7-8	NA	NA	TRBJ1-6	CASSLGRAGSLFSPLHF	TGTGCCAGCAGCTTAGGGAGGGCAGGGAGCTTATTTTCACCCCTCCACTTT
TRBV11-2	NA	NA	TRBJ1-1	CASSLALLTEAFF	TGTGCCAGCAGCTTAGCACTGCTCACTGAAGCTTTCTTT
TRBV7-9	medium-sized	NA	TRBJ1-2	CASSYIPGNYGYTF	TGTGCCAGCAGCTACATCCCAGGGAACTATGGCTACACCTTC
TRBV5-6	few	NA	TRBJ1-6	CASSLGDGQYNSPLHF	TGTGCCAGCAGCTTGGGCGACGGACAGTATAATTCACCCCTCCACTTT
TRBV6-6	NA	NA	TRBJ1-2	CASSYIPNYGYTF	TGTGCCAGCAGTTACATCCCGAACTATGGCTACACCTTC
TRBV7-2	NA	NA	TRBJ2-1	CASSRLGYNEQFF	TGTGCCAGCAGCCGACTAGGCTACAATGAGCAGTTCTTC
TRBV10-3	NA	NA	TRBJ2-5	CAISESGSGMETQYF	TGTGCCATCAGTGAGTCGGGTAGCGGAATGGAGACCCAGTACTTC
TRBV11-3	NA	NA	TRBJ2-3	CASSFGDTQYF	TGTGCCAGCAGCTTCGGGGATACGCAGTATTTT
TRBV2	once	TRBD2	TRBJ2-3	CASRLAAGTDTQYF	TGTGCCAGCAGACTAGCGGCAGGCACAGATACGCAGTATTTT
TRBV5-1	NA	NA	TRBJ2-7	CASSLVESGSYEQYF	TGCGCCAGCAGCTTGGTTGAGTCGGGCTCCTACGAGCAGTACTTC
TRBV6-5	NA	TRBD1	TRBJ1-5	CASTGQGTGQPQHF	TGTGCCAGCACTGGACAGGGGACTGGTCAGCCCCAGCATTTT
TRBV2	once	NA	TRBJ1-6	CASITRTGGLLHF	TGTGCCAGCATAACACGTACCGGGGGACTCCTCCACTTT
TRBV7-2	NA	NA	TRBJ1-2	CASSLGGPYGYTF	TGTGCCAGCAGCTTAGGAGGGCCCTATGGCTACACCTTC
TRBV19	once	TRBD1	TRBJ1-4	CASKSTGGNEKLFF	TGTGCCAGCAAATCGACAGGGGGGAATGAAAAACTGTTTTTT
TRBV15	NA	NA	TRBJ2-5	CATSRDPIPTTQYF	TGTGCCACCAGCAGAGATCCTATCCCCACGACCCAGTACTTC
TRBV5-1	NA	TRBD1	TRBJ2-4	CASGTGGEGNIQYF	TGCGCCAGCGGCACAGGGGGCGAGGGAAACATTCAGTACTTC
TRBV7-2	NA	NA	TRBJ2-6	CASSLGFLVERANVLTF	TGTGCCAGCAGCTTAGGGTTCCTTGTGGAGAGGGCCAACGTCCTGACTTTC
TRBV28	NA	TRBD2	TRBJ2-7	CASSPGLAGSSYEQYF	TGTGCCAGCAGTCCTGGACTAGCGGGAAGCTCCTACGAGCAGTACTTC